Each of the 2 T cell receptor beta chains below was sequenced from the same sample in a study of response to subunit inactivated influenza vaccine. One entry per CDR3 protein results from TCRdb running MiXCR on the RT-PCR reads. The sample holds 250,000 to 350,000 distinct CDR3 sequences; about 20% are singletons and the top ten take around a tenth. This sample comprised PBMCs from blood, obtained about 20 months after vaccination. These receptors were collected from a man aged 50 to 69 who received an inactivated influenza vaccine.

V and J are TRBV4-3 and TRBJ1-1; D uncertain. This CDR3 is built from 14 residues. From germline, CDR1 is LGHNA and CDR2 YSLEER. Trimming shortened V by 0 bases and J by 1 base, and 6 bases separated the two germline ends. In DNA, the CDR3 is TGCGCCAGCAGCCAAGAACCGAGGAACACTGAAGCTTTCTTT. Its protein is CASSQEPRNTEAFF.

This clonotype has only a few counts. The chain joins TRBV29-1 to TRBJ2-1, with D uncertain. Germline values: CDR1 SQVTM, CDR2 ANQGSEA. The CDR3 length is 14 residues. Deletions cut 6 bases from V and 8 bases from J, with 20 bases between. As DNA, the CDR3 is TGCAGCGTGCGTCGCCTCTTAATTGGGGATGAGCAGTTCTTC. It is translated as CSVRRLLIGDEQFF.